The TCR beta chain under discussion was sequenced for a study of shared clonotypes between healthy human individuals. Notes on the study in general: Expectations were that clonotype sharing among donors would be affected by sequencing depth.

CDR3 length: 15 amino acids. Germline V gives CDR1 SGHNT, CDR2 YYREEE (reference sequence). Deletions cut 3 bases from V and 1 base from J, with 13 bases between. CD45RO-negative, CCR7-selected cells formed the naive CD8 fraction, which excluded terminally differentiated effector memory CD45RA+ cells. In regard to this clone: The target antigen is unknown.

Across several immunoSEQ plates, the genomic DNA of each subset was split evenly. TCRdb's copy holds only in-frame clones and misses some; the assay was immunoSEQ multiplex PCR. The sample consists of millions of clones, about 95% of them appearing once. Sequencing used naive CD8+ T cells sorted from blood. The chain joins TRBV5-4 to TRBJ1-2, with TRBD1 as a possible D gene (6 bases). This TCR was sampled from a man younger than 30 in good health. The CDR3 DNA is TGTGCCAGCAGCTCCCGACAGGCGATTAACTATGGCTACACCTTC. This gives the protein CASSSRQAINYGYTF.